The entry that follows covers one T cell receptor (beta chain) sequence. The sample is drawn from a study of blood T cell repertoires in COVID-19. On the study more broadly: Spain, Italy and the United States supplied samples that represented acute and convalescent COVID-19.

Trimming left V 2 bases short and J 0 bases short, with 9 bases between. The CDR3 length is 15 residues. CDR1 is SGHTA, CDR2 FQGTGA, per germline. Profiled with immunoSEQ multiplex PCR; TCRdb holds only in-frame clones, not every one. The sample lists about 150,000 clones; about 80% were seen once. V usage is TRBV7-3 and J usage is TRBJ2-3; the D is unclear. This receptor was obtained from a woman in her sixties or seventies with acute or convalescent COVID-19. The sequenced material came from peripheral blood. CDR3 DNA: TGTGCCAGCAGCTTAGGGCCACATAGCACAGATACGCAGTATTTT. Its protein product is CASSLGPHSTDTQYF.